These 13 T cell receptor beta chains were all obtained from the same sample, sequenced in a study of graft-versus-host responses after intestinal transplantation. This table comes from immunoSEQ multiplex PCR, and its TCRdb copy is limited to in-frame clones, with some not included. The sample has about 110,000 clones, 87% seen once; the top ten hold over 0.6%. Antigens of these TCRs are unknown. The sample was unstimulated CD4+ T cells sorted from spleen or lymph node cells, taken before transplant. Receptors were obtained from a human donor who was the organ donor for an intestinal transplant.

The V call is TRBV6-5, the J call TRBJ2-7; D not resolved. The CDR3 covers 13 residues. CDR1 and CDR2 (germline): MNHEY, SVGAGI. Trimming removed 5 bases from V and 8 bases from J, with 16 bases in between. CDR3 coding DNA: TGTGCCAGCAGTGTAGGAACGAGAAGTCAGCAGTACTTC. Translating gives CASSVGTRSQQYF.

This chain joins TRBV5-1 and TRBJ2-2; D ambiguous. CDR1 and CDR2 (germline): SGHRS, YFSETQ. CDR3 length: 14 amino acids. With 2 bases removed from V and 7 bases from J, the gap between germline ends came to 12 bases. CDR3 loop: CASSFEPVIGELFF. The CDR3 coding sequence is TGCGCCAGCAGCTTTGAACCAGTGATCGGGGAGCTGTTTTTT. Complete variable domain (other parts from reference TRBV5-1 and TRBJ2-2): KAGVTQTPRYLIKTRGQQVTLSCSPISGHRSVSWYQQTPGQGLQFLFEYFSETQRNKGNFPGRFSGRQFSNSRSEMNVSTLELGDSALYLCASSFEPVIGELFFGEGSRLTVL.

The J gene is TRBJ1-2, the V gene TRBV10-1, with 8 bases lining up with TRBD1. V lost 5 bases, J lost 5 bases, and 4 bases stayed unmatched. Germline CDR1 is WNHNN and CDR2 is SYGVQD (reference sequence). CDR3 size: 13 residues. The CDR3 DNA is TGCGCCAGCAGTTTTGACAGGGGATATGGCTACACCTTC. Its translation: CASSFDRGYGYTF.

CDR3 region: CASSRGSPEAFF. CDR3 nucleotides: TGTGCCAGCAGCCGAGGTAGCCCTGAAGCTTTCTTT. The V call is TRBV5-6, the J call TRBJ1-1, with D unresolved. Trimming took 4 bases from V and 6 from J, leaving 10 bases between them. Per the germline V gene, CDR1 is SGHDT and CDR2 is YYEEEE. The CDR3 is 12 residues long.

The chain has TRBV11-3 and TRBJ2-3; D not resolved. This CDR3 has 13 amino acids. V was trimmed by 1 base and J by 2 bases, leaving 4 bases between them. Germline CDR1 is SGHNT and CDR2 is YENEEA. CDR3 loop: CASSLGLTDTQYF. For the CDR3, the DNA is TGTGCCAGCAGCTTAGGACTCACAGATACGCAGTATTTT.

As concerns this clone: A junction end diverges from the germline sequence, so it may reflect a read error. V gene TRBV9 combines with J gene TRBJ2-5; no clear D gene. The CDR3 is 14 amino acids. Looked up from germline, CDR1 is SGDLS and CDR2 is YYNGEE. CDR3 bases: TGTGCCAGCAGCGTAGGAGTTGACCAGGAGACCCAGTACTTC. It encodes CASSVGVDQETQYF.

The rearrangement uses TRBV6-5 and TRBJ1-4, with a tentative D call TRBD1 (5 bases). The germline V gene encodes CDR1 MNHEY and CDR2 SVGAGI. The CDR3 contains 14 residues. V lost 5 bases and J lost 4, with 11 bases in between. CDR3 residues: CASSPRQHNEKLFF. The CDR3 coding sequence is TGTGCCAGCAGTCCGAGACAGCATAATGAAAAACTGTTTTTT.

The chain uses TRBV19 and TRBJ1-2, with unresolved D. Germline lookup yields CDR1 LNHDA and CDR2 SQIVND (reference sequence). The CDR3 is 13 residues long. The germline V and J ends were trimmed by 10 bases and 0 bases, with 12 bases remaining between them. In nucleotides, the CDR3 is TGTGCCACTGCATTACGAGCTAACTATGGCTACACCTTC. This translates into CATALRANYGYTF.

This clone was picked up one time. The chain carries TRBV5-1 and TRBJ2-5; 10 positions agree with TRBD2. CDR3 length equals 18 residues. Germline-derived CDR1 and CDR2 are SGHRS and YFSETQ. The V and J ends lost 4 bases and 7 bases, in that order; junction bases with no gene match: 19. The DNA for the CDR3 is TGCGCCAGCAGCCCCAATCTCCTAGCGGGGGATCGGGTTGGGACCCAGTACTTC. Translation gives CASSPNLLAGDRVGTQYF.

V gene TRBV4-2 combines with J gene TRBJ1-2, with D perhaps TRBD1 (5 bases). The CDR3 loop spans 17 amino acids. The germline gives CDR1 LGHNA, CDR2 YNFKEQ. The ends were cut back, 4 bases at V and 0 bases at J, with 18 bases in the middle. The CDR3 DNA is TGTGCCAGCAGCCGGGGGAGACAGCTAGGTTCTAACTATGGCTACACCTTC. Its protein product is CASSRGRQLGSNYGYTF.

CDR3 sequence: CASSLGTGGDYTF. CDR3 coding DNA: TGTGCCAGCAGCTTAGGGACAGGGGGCGACTACACCTTC. The genes are TRBV11-2 and TRBJ1-2, with 11 bases that match TRBD1. The CDR3 runs 13 residues. Germline V CDR1 and CDR2: SGHAT, FQNNGV. V was pared by 1 base and J by 10 bases, with 2 bases of the junction left unmatched.

This chain links TRBV6-5 with TRBJ2-3, with D perhaps TRBD2 (5 bases). Between the trimmed V and J ends, which lost 0 bases and 2 bases, there was a span of 9 bases. CDR1 and CDR2 (germline): MNHEY, SVGAGI. The CDR3 is made up of 15 amino acids. The CDR3: CASSYSGAPTDTQYF. For the CDR3, the DNA is TGTGCCAGCAGTTACTCGGGAGCCCCCACAGATACGCAGTATTTT.

The J gene is TRBJ2-1, the V gene TRBV19; D perhaps matches TRBD2 (5 bases). The V end was cut by 7 bases, the J end by 0 bases, with 10 bases between. Germline loops: CDR1 LNHDA, CDR2 SQIVND (reference sequence). This CDR3 is built from 14 residues. In DNA, the CDR3 is TGTGCCAGTATGGTAGCGCCCTCCTACAATGAGCAGTTCTTC. This gives the protein CASMVAPSYNEQFF.